This passage covers 8 T cell receptor beta chains from one sample sequenced in a study of cytomegalovirus exposure and HLA in healthy donors. The PCR had 60 Vbeta and 13 Jbeta primers. Sequencing used immunoSEQ multiplex PCR; TCRdb keeps in-frame clones, though not all of them. The profile shows roughly 73,000 clones, around 78% of them singletons. Sequencing input: PBMCs. The receptors were gathered from a man aged 40-49 years in good health and CMV-seronegative.

This clone was recorded only once. The chain uses TRBV27 and TRBJ2-3, with TRBD1 identical over 8 bases. V gave up 1 base and J gave up 1 base; unmatched junction bases: 7. The CDR3 has 17 amino acids. CDR1 is MNHEY and CDR2 is SMNVEV in the germline V gene (reference sequence). The CDR3 DNA sequence: TGTGCCAGCAGTTTATACGTCCAGGGGGCCCGCACAGATACGCAGTATTTT. Protein product: CASSLYVQGARTDTQYF.

The chain joins TRBV27 to TRBJ2-1; D perhaps matches TRBD2 (6 bases). This CDR3 region has 15 residues. Germline CDR1 reads MNHEY; CDR2 reads SMNVEV (reference sequence). V lost 5 bases to trimming and J lost 12 bases, with 23 bases between them. CDR3 nucleotides: TGTGCCAGCAGTACTTCCGGGAGCCCGGGTGATGGGCAGTTCTTC. Residues: CASSTSGSPGDGQFF.

The chain combines TRBV19 with TRBJ1-5, with unresolved D. Germline-derived CDR1 and CDR2 are LNHDA and SQIVND (reference sequence). V was cut by 3 bases and J by 2 bases, with 11 bases left in between. The CDR3 runs to 15 residues. The DNA for the CDR3 is TGTGCCAGTAGTATTCACAAGTTTGGCAATCAGCCCCAGCATTTT. This encodes CASSIHKFGNQPQHF.

This clone has a handful of counts. The rearrangement joins TRBV2 to TRBJ1-5, with D perhaps TRBD1 (6 bases). Trimming removed 7 bases at V and 3 bases at J, with 10 bases between. Per germline, CDR1 SNHLY and CDR2 FYNNEI. The CDR3 runs to 13 residues. CDR3 DNA: TGTGCCAGCAAGAGGGACAACAATCAGCCCCAGCATTTT. The encoded protein is CASKRDNNQPQHF.

The chain recombines TRBV4-2 with TRBJ2-3, with 8 bases fitting TRBD2. The CDR3 has 17 residues. V was pared by 3 bases and J by 11 bases, with 19 bases of the junction left unmatched. Germline assignment: CDR1 LGHNA and CDR2 YNFKEQ. The CDR3 reads CASSQPVDSGATFKQYF. The CDR3 nucleotides read TGTGCCAGCAGCCAGCCGGTGGATAGCGGGGCCACTTTTAAGCAGTATTTT.

CDR3 in DNA: TGTGCCAGCAGCCCGGGACAGTTAGAAGAGACCCAGTACTTC. This gives the protein CASSPGQLEETQYF. The chain has TRBV9 and TRBJ2-5, with 7 bases fitting TRBD1. The germline gives CDR1 SGDLS, CDR2 YYNGEE. Trimming removed 4 bases from V and 3 bases from J; junction bases left unmatched: 6. The CDR3 sequence is 14 residues long.

The chain couples TRBV7-9 to TRBJ2-6; possibly TRBD2 for D (5 bases). V was shortened by 3 bases and J by 0 bases, with 12 bases between the two germline ends. CDR1 and CDR2 from the germline V gene are SEHNR and FQNEAQ (reference sequence). The CDR3 extends over 17 amino acids. The CDR3 protein is CASSFVIRGSGANVLTF. CDR3 nucleotide sequence: TGTGCCAGCAGCTTCGTGATACGGGGCTCTGGGGCCAACGTCCTGACTTTC. Variable domain in full (rest from reference TRBV7-9 and TRBJ2-6): DTGVSQNPRHKITKRGQNVTFRCDPISEHNRLYWYRQTLGQGPEFLTYFQNEAQLEKSRLLSDRFSAERPKGSFSTLEIQRTEQGDSAMYLCASSFVIRGSGANVLTFGAGSRLTVL.

V gene TRBV30 combines with J gene TRBJ1-4, with a possible D match to TRBD1 (6 bases). Germline V CDR1 and CDR2: GTSNPN, SVGIG (reference sequence). With 5 bases removed from V and 8 bases from J, the gap between germline ends came to 24 bases. This CDR3 has 16 amino acids. The DNA for the CDR3 is TGTGCCTGGGCCTCCGGGACACAACGTGCGGGCGAAAAACTGTTTTTT. Encoded protein: CAWASGTQRAGEKLFF.